A single sample is the source of the 30 T cell receptor beta chains below, sequenced in a study of patients and donors after allogeneic stem cell transplantation. MiXCR was run by TCRdb on the RT-PCR reads, yielding one entry per CDR3 protein. This table holds roughly 880,000 distinct CDR3 sequences, around 17% found once. Input material: blood, either unsorted or a sorted T cell fraction (not recorded which). The receptor source for this set is a human donor who was either an allogeneic HSCT recipient or a stem cell or donor lymphocyte infusion donor (not recorded which). It is not recorded whose cells these are; they may come from a transplant donor.

This clonotype was counted a few times. This chain joins TRBV12-3 or TRBV12-4 and TRBJ2-1, with 11 bases identical to TRBD1. This CDR3 has 21 residues. J lost 0 bases, V lost 5 bases, and 18 bases had no gene match. The CDR3 bases are TGTGCCAGCAGTCCCCGGGGGGACAGGGGGTTTAGCGGGAGCTCCTACAATGAGCAGTTCTTC. Residues: CASSPRGDRGFSGSSYNEQFF.

This clonotype was observed many times. This chain links TRBV29-1 with TRBJ2-1; 8 nucleotides match TRBD2. The CDR3 loop spans 19 amino acids. Germline-derived CDR1 and CDR2 are SQVTM and ANQGSEA. Trimming removed 3 bases from V and 0 bases from J; junction bases left unmatched: 16. The CDR3 bases are TGCAGCGTTGATTCCCGCGGGAGGCTACCAACTTTCTCCTACAATGAGCAGTTCTTC. This gives the protein CSVDSRGRLPTFSYNEQFF.

The chain recombines TRBV14 with TRBJ1-1; D not certain. The CDR3 length is 15 residues. In germline, CDR1 is SGHDN, CDR2 FVKESK. V lost 1 base and J lost 2, with 11 bases in between. CDR3 in amino acids: CASSQVVEGNTEAFF. CDR3 coding DNA: TGTGCCAGCAGCCAAGTGGTCGAGGGAAACACTGAAGCTTTCTTT.

This chain joins TRBV29-1 and TRBJ1-4; 9 bases align to TRBD1. V gave up 6 bases and J gave up 0 bases; unmatched junction bases: 11. The CDR3 has 17 amino acids. Germline-derived CDR1 and CDR2 are SQVTM and ANQGSEA. As DNA, the CDR3 is TGCAGCGTCCGAGGACGGGACAGGGCGACAACTAATGAAAAACTGTTTTTT. Translated: CSVRGRDRATTNEKLFF.

The rearrangement uses TRBV20-1 and TRBJ1-2; a weak D match, TRBD1 (6 bases). Germline V gene sequence: CDR1 DFQATT, CDR2 SNEGSKA (reference sequence). Trimming took off 0 bases at V and 7 bases at J, with 12 bases between the two ends. This CDR3 has 13 amino acids. The CDR3 is CSARDRNRVGYTF. The CDR3, as DNA: TGCAGTGCTAGAGATCGGAACAGGGTTGGCTACACCTTC.

This clonotype was detected many times. The CDR3 is CASSSDLTEAFF. The DNA of the CDR3 is TGCGCCAGCAGCTCGGACCTAACTGAAGCTTTCTTT. The V call is TRBV5-1, the J call TRBJ1-1; no firm D call. The CDR3 spans 12 residues. CDR1 and CDR2 (germline): SGHRS, YFSETQ. V lost 3 bases, J lost 5 bases, and 8 bases lay in between.

The rearrangement uses TRBV5-5 and TRBJ2-1; 8 positions match TRBD2. After removal of 2 bases from V and 3 bases from J, the junction contained 10 bases not matched to a gene. Germline V gives CDR1 SGHKS, CDR2 YYEKEE (reference sequence). The CDR3 is 17 residues long. The CDR3 sequence is CASSLKGAGEYYNEQFF. In DNA form, the CDR3 reads TGTGCCAGCAGCTTAAAGGGAGCGGGAGAGTACTACAATGAGCAGTTCTTC.

The chain employs TRBV3-1 and TRBJ2-7; D unclear. V was trimmed by 0 bases and J by 4 bases, leaving 13 bases between them. CDR3 size: 15 residues. Per germline, CDR1 LGHDT and CDR2 YNNKEL (reference sequence). In DNA form, the CDR3 reads TGTGCCAGCAGCCAAGATTGGCAGTTCAGTTACGAGCAGTACTTC. Protein: CASSQDWQFSYEQYF.

V is TRBV7-9 and J is TRBJ2-2; TRBD2 aligns across 14 bases. The CDR3 covers 16 residues. From germline, CDR1 is SEHNR and CDR2 FQNEAQ (reference sequence). Trimming took 5 bases from V and 8 from J; bases not matched to a gene: 7. CDR3 protein: CASSPGTSGRGGELFF. DNA of the CDR3: TGTGCCAGCAGCCCCGGGACTAGCGGGAGAGGTGGGGAGCTGTTTTTT. The variable domain in full, with the rest retrieved from reference TRBV7-9 and TRBJ2-2, is DTGVSQNPRHKITKRGQNVTFRCDPISEHNRLYWYRQTLGQGPEFLTYFQNEAQLEKSRLLSDRFSAERPKGSFSTLEIQRTEQGDSAMYLCASSPGTSGRGGELFFGEGSRLTVL.

The CDR3 nucleotides read TGTGCCAGCAGTTTCCACAGGGGAACTGAAGCTTTCTTT. Encoded protein: CASSFHRGTEAFF. The chain couples TRBV27 to TRBJ1-1, with TRBD1 matching 7 bases. CDR1 and CDR2 (germline): MNHEY, SMNVEV (reference sequence). This CDR3 contains 13 residues. The junction had 3 bases not matched to a gene; V was cut back by 3 bases and J by 5 bases.

The chain joins TRBV15 to TRBJ2-3, with 7 bases matching TRBD2. The CDR3 has 12 amino acids. From germline, CDR1 is LNHNV and CDR2 YYDKDF (reference sequence). V gave up 6 bases and J gave up 8 bases; unmatched junction bases: 5. The CDR3 loop is CATSRGRGTQYF. CDR3 DNA sequence: TGTGCCACCAGTCGGGGGAGGGGTACGCAGTATTTT.

The J gene is TRBJ2-2, the V gene TRBV20-1; 8 bases line up with TRBD1. J was trimmed by 6 bases and V by 6 bases; bases with no gene match: 9. Germline V gene lookup returns CDR1 DFQATT and CDR2 SNEGSKA (reference sequence). The CDR3 totals 14 residues. CDR3 sequence: CSAGTGGFPGELFF. Here the CDR3 DNA reads TGCAGTGCCGGGACAGGCGGATTTCCCGGGGAGCTGTTTTTT.

This clonotype was detected a few times. This chain uses TRBV11-2 with TRBJ1-5; D may be TRBD1 (5 bases). The CDR3 sequence is 14 residues long. V lost 0 bases and J lost 5, with 8 bases in between. Germline V gene data show CDR1 as SGHAT and CDR2 as FQNNGV. Written as DNA, the CDR3 is TGTGCCAGCAGCTTAGACACGGGGGATCAGCCCCAGCATTTT. Amino acids: CASSLDTGDQPQHF.

The chain combines TRBV29-1 with TRBJ2-3; TRBD1 matches 7 bases. Per germline, CDR1 SQVTM and CDR2 ANQGSEA. The CDR3 spans 14 residues. V was clipped by 4 bases and J by 4 bases; unmatched bases: 8. The CDR3 loop is CSVGQGVFADTQYF. CDR3 nucleotide sequence: TGCAGCGTTGGACAGGGAGTTTTTGCAGATACGCAGTATTTT.

The chain combines TRBV6-1 with TRBJ1-1; D is ambiguous. This CDR3 is built from 16 residues. V dropped 10 bases and J dropped 3 bases, with 24 bases sitting between them. Germline V CDR1 and CDR2: MNHNS, SASEGT. The CDR3 loop reads CATQRTDSTPDTEAFF. DNA of the CDR3: TGTGCCACCCAAAGGACTGACTCAACCCCGGACACTGAAGCTTTCTTT.

The table lists this clonotype with a few counts. The rearrangement links TRBV5-1 to TRBJ2-1, with D possibly being TRBD2 (5 bases). This CDR3 contains 14 residues. Germline V gene lookup returns CDR1 SGHRS and CDR2 YFSETQ. The V end lost 0 bases, the J end lost 9 bases, and 13 bases lay between the germline ends. CDR3 loop: CASSLAGSAGEQFF. CDR3 in DNA: TGCGCCAGCAGCTTGGCCGGCTCCGCGGGTGAGCAGTTCTTC.

This clonotype has only a few counts. J is TRBJ1-2 and V is TRBV12-3 or TRBV12-4; D unresolved. V shed 3 bases and J shed 7 bases, with 12 bases lying between them. This CDR3 region has 13 residues. CDR3 residues: CASSFGRVSGYTF. CDR3 in DNA: TGTGCCAGCAGTTTTGGTAGGGTTTCTGGCTACACCTTC.

This chain links TRBV3-1 with TRBJ2-1; D unclear. CDR3 length: 12 amino acids. V lost 1 base and J 6 bases, leaving 4 bases between the germline ends. Germline V gives CDR1 LGHDT, CDR2 YNNKEL (reference sequence). CDR3 residues: CASSQATNEQFF. DNA for the CDR3: TGTGCCAGCAGCCAAGCGACCAATGAGCAGTTCTTC.

This rearrangement joins TRBV12-3 or TRBV12-4 to TRBJ2-1, with 8 bases identical to TRBD2. J gave up 10 bases and V 6 bases, and 11 bases lay outside the gene matches. The length of the CDR3 is 14 residues. The CDR3 nucleotides are TGTGCCAGCAGCCTCGGGACTAGTAGTAAAGAGCAGTTCTTC. This encodes CASSLGTSSKEQFF.

This clonotype was counted only a few times. The gene calls are TRBV27 and TRBJ2-1, with 7 bases fitting TRBD2. Germline trimming cut 3 bases from V and 4 bases from J; bases unmatched to any gene: 6. The germline gives CDR1 MNHEY, CDR2 SMNVEV (reference sequence). CDR3 length equals 15 residues. Here the CDR3 reads CASSFLRERYNEQFF. Written as DNA, the CDR3 is TGTGCCAGCAGTTTCTTGCGGGAGCGATACAATGAGCAGTTCTTC.

The V gene is TRBV10-3, the J gene TRBJ2-7; TRBD2 matches at 8 bases. Per the germline V gene, CDR1 is ENHRY and CDR2 is SYGVKD. V lost 11 bases and J lost 7; bases outside the gene matches: 13. This CDR3 contains 13 residues. The CDR3: CASISGVSSEQYF. CDR3 DNA: TGTGCCTCCATTAGCGGGGTGTCCTCTGAGCAGTACTTC.

This clonotype was observed a handful of times. J is TRBJ2-3 and V is TRBV5-1; D is uncertain. Looked up from germline, CDR1 is SGHRS and CDR2 is YFSETQ. The CDR3 runs 15 residues. Trimming took off 4 bases at V and 6 bases at J, with 18 bases between the two ends. CDR3 amino acids: CASSTDPPPTDTQYF. CDR3 coding DNA: TGCGCCAGCAGCACAGATCCTCCTCCAACCGATACGCAGTATTTT. The full variable domain, completed using reference TRBV5-1 and TRBJ2-3, is KAGVTQTPRYLIKTRGQQVTLSCSPISGHRSVSWYQQTPGQGLQFLFEYFSETQRNKGNFPGRFSGRQFSNSRSEMNVSTLELGDSALYLCASSTDPPPTDTQYFGPGTRLTVL.

This chain joins TRBV4-3 and TRBJ1-1, with TRBD1 matching 12 bases. Trimming removed 4 bases from V and 8 bases from J; junction bases left unmatched: 5. This CDR3 contains 14 residues. Germline assignment: CDR1 LGHNA and CDR2 YSLEER. The CDR3 reads CASSPGTGGPEAFF. As DNA, the CDR3 is TGCGCCAGCAGCCCCGGGACAGGGGGCCCCGAAGCTTTCTTT.

The chain employs TRBV12-3 or TRBV12-4 and TRBJ1-6; D is possibly TRBD1 (5 bases). CDR3 length: 16 amino acids. Deletions cut 0 bases from V and 8 bases from J, with 14 bases between. The CDR3 DNA reads TGTGCCAGCAGTTTAGCGGGGGACCGGGGCTATTCACCCCTCCACTTT. Protein product: CASSLAGDRGYSPLHF.

This chain connects TRBV20-1 to TRBJ1-5, with D hard to call. The CDR3 totals 14 residues. V was shortened by 3 bases and J by 3 bases, with 12 bases between the two germline ends. In germline, CDR1 is DFQATT, CDR2 SNEGSKA (reference sequence). This CDR3 is CSASTDGYNQPQHF. The DNA for the CDR3 is TGCAGTGCTAGCACAGACGGATACAATCAGCCCCAGCATTTT.

This clonotype has more than one count but fewer than ten. The rearrangement joins TRBV27 to TRBJ2-7, with a tentative D call TRBD2 (6 bases). Between the trimmed V and J ends, which lost 5 bases and 3 bases, there was a span of 17 bases. CDR3 size: 15 residues. Germline CDR1 reads MNHEY; CDR2 reads SMNVEV (reference sequence). CDR3 nucleotides: TGTGCCAGCAGTCCGATGGGTGACGGGAGCTACGAGCAGTACTTC. It yields the protein CASSPMGDGSYEQYF.

The chain combines TRBV20-1 with TRBJ1-4; a weak D match, TRBD1 (5 bases). Trimming removed 0 bases at V and 15 bases at J, with 17 bases between. This CDR3 is 13 amino acids long. The germline CDR1 and CDR2 sequences are DFQATT and SNEGSKA (reference sequence). CDR3 loop: CSAREGRGVRVFF. In nucleotides, the CDR3 is TGCAGTGCTAGAGAGGGGCGAGGTGTTCGGGTGTTTTTT.

The chain combines TRBV11-2 with TRBJ1-2; D is undetermined. V dropped 0 bases and J dropped 1 base, with 18 bases sitting between them. The germline V gene encodes CDR1 SGHAT and CDR2 FQNNGV. CDR3 size: 18 residues. In DNA, the CDR3 is TGTGCCAGCAGCTTAGATCGGGCAGTCTTGGATCGTAACTATGGCTACACCTTC. Its protein product is CASSLDRAVLDRNYGYTF. Full variable domain (missing parts from reference TRBV11-2 and TRBJ1-2): EAGVAQSPRYKIIEKRQSVAFWCNPISGHATLYWYQQILGQGPKLLIQFQNNGVVDDSQLPKDRFSAERLKGVDSTLKIQPAKLEDSAVYLCASSLDRAVLDRNYGYTFGSGTRLTVV.

This clonotype was found a few times. The chain links TRBV20-1 to TRBJ2-3; D remains ambiguous. CDR3 length: 14 residues. Trimming took off 6 bases at V and 2 bases at J, with 15 bases between the two ends. Germline V gene data show CDR1 as DFQATT and CDR2 as SNEGSKA (reference sequence). CDR3 residues: CSAQTGFYTDTQYF. The CDR3 DNA reads as TGCAGTGCACAGACCGGATTCTACACAGATACGCAGTATTTT.

This clonotype was detected a few times. The chain has TRBV3-1 and TRBJ1-6; unclear D gene. The CDR3 is 13 residues long. Germline CDR1 and CDR2: LGHDT and YNNKEL (reference sequence). The V end lost 7 bases, the J end lost 7 bases, and 11 bases lay between the germline ends. The CDR3: CASKASYNSPLHF. The DNA for the CDR3 is TGTGCCAGCAAGGCGTCGTACAATTCACCCCTCCACTTT.